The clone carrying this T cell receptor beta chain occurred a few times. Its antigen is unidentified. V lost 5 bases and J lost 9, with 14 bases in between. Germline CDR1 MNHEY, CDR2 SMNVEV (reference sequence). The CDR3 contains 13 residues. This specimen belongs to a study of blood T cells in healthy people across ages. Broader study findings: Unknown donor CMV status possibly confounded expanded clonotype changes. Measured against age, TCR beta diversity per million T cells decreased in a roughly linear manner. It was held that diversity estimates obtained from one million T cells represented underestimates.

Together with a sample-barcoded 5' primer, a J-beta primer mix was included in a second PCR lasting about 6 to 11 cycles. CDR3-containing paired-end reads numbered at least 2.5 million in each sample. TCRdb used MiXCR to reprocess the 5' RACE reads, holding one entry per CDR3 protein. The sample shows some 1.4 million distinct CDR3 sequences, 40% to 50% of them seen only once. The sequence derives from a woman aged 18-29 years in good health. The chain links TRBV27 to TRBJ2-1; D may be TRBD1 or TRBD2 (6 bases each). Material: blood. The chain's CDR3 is CASSLEGGIEQFF. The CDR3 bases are TGTGCCAGCAGTCTCGAGGGGGGTATTGAGCAGTTCTTC.